The 25 T cell receptor beta chains listed next were all sequenced from one sample in a study of cytomegalovirus exposure and HLA in healthy donors. Both 60 Vbeta primers and 13 Jbeta primers went into the PCR. TCRdb keeps only in-frame clones here, not all; method: immunoSEQ multiplex PCR. The sample yields more than 150,000 clones, roughly 84% seen once. Sequencing used PBMCs. The origin of the receptors is a girl in the first two years of life in good health and CMV-seronegative.

The rearrangement links TRBV7-9 to TRBJ2-7, with 11 bases matching TRBD2. This CDR3 is built from 14 residues. Per germline, CDR1 SEHNR and CDR2 FQNEAQ (reference sequence). V lost 4 bases and J lost 3; bases outside the gene matches: 2. DNA of the CDR3: TGTGCCAGCAGCTGGGGGACTAGCGGCTACGAGCAGTACTTC. Encoded protein: CASSWGTSGYEQYF.

This clone was picked up one time. The chain has TRBV7-2 and TRBJ2-1; the match to TRBD1 covers 7 bases. The germline V gene has CDR1 SGHTA and CDR2 FQGNSA. J was trimmed by 1 base and V by 5 bases; bases with no gene match: 8. The CDR3 spans 16 residues. The CDR3 coding sequence is TGTGCCAGCAGCGAACTCGAGGGACAGTCCTACAATGAGCAGTTCTTC. It is translated as CASSELEGQSYNEQFF. Full variable domain (missing parts from reference TRBV7-2 and TRBJ2-1): GAGVSQSPSNKVTEKGKDVELRCDPISGHTALYWYRQSLGQGLEFLIYFQGNSAPDKSGLPSDRFSAERTGGSVSTLTIQRTQQEDSAVYLCASSELEGQSYNEQFFGPGTRLTVL.

This clone was counted between two and nine times. The rearrangement links TRBV7-9 to TRBJ1-2; D unresolved. Germline V gene sequence: CDR1 SEHNR, CDR2 FQNEAQ (reference sequence). The CDR3 has 13 amino acids. V dropped 3 bases and J dropped 0 bases, with 5 bases sitting between them. The CDR3 DNA reads TGTGCCAGCAGCTTGAGGGCTAACTATGGCTACACCTTC. This codes for CASSLRANYGYTF.

This clone was recorded only once. The chain uses TRBV4-3 and TRBJ2-1, with 9 bases fitting TRBD2. Trimming took 0 bases from V and 1 from J; bases not matched to a gene: 1. The CDR3 has 16 amino acids. Looked up from germline, CDR1 is LGHNA and CDR2 is YSLEER. The CDR3 DNA sequence: TGCGCCAGCAGCCAAGATCTAGCGGGATCCTACAATGAGCAGTTCTTC. It yields the protein CASSQDLAGSYNEQFF.

V is TRBV7-3 and J is TRBJ1-1; D unclear. V lost 3 bases and J lost 4, with 9 bases in between. The CDR3 sequence is 13 residues long. The germline CDR1 and CDR2 sequences are SGHTA and FQGTGA. In DNA, the CDR3 is TGTGCCAGCAGCTTCCAATCGGGCACTGAAGCTTTCTTT. Protein sequence: CASSFQSGTEAFF. Full variable domain (remainder filled in from reference TRBV7-3 and TRBJ1-1): GAGVSQTPSNKVTEKGKYVELRCDPISGHTALYWYRQSLGQGPEFLIYFQGTGAADDSGLPNDRFFAVRPEGSVSTLKIQRTERGDSAVYLCASSFQSGTEAFFGQGTRLTVV.

The genes are TRBV9 and TRBJ2-2; D gene unclear. The germline gives CDR1 SGDLS, CDR2 YYNGEE. This CDR3 region has 14 residues. Between the trimmed V and J ends, which lost 0 bases and 5 bases, there was a span of 8 bases. CDR3 sequence reads: CASSVVSLTGELFF. CDR3 sequence (DNA): TGTGCCAGCAGCGTAGTTTCCCTTACCGGGGAGCTGTTTTTT. Full variable domain (missing parts from reference TRBV9 and TRBJ2-2): DSGVTQTPKHLITATGQRVTLRCSPRSGDLSVYWYQQSLDQGLQFLIQYYNGEERAKGNILERFSAQQFPDLHSELNLSSLELGDSALYFCASSVVSLTGELFFGEGSRLTVL.

The chain joins TRBV7-9 to TRBJ2-1, with 12 bases aligning to TRBD2. This CDR3 region has 15 residues. V lost 4 bases and J lost 7; bases outside the gene matches: 5. Looked up from germline, CDR1 is SEHNR and CDR2 is FQNEAQ (reference sequence). The chain's CDR3 is CASSSRTSGANEQFF. The CDR3 coding sequence is TGTGCCAGCAGCTCCCGGACTAGCGGGGCTAATGAGCAGTTCTTC.

The J gene is TRBJ1-2, the V gene TRBV6-5; 9 bases match TRBD1. Per germline, CDR1 MNHEY and CDR2 SVGAGI. CDR3 size: 11 residues. The ends lost 7 bases at V and 8 bases at J; junction bases unmatched: 2. The CDR3 spells CASKDRGGYTF. The CDR3 DNA is TGTGCCAGCAAAGACAGGGGGGGCTACACCTTC.

This chain joins TRBV2 and TRBJ2-3; 13 bases map to TRBD2. V dropped 4 bases and J dropped 3; count of bases not matched to a gene: 4. This CDR3 has 16 residues. Germline values: CDR1 SNHLY, CDR2 FYNNEI. CDR3 in amino acids: CASSVLAGGPTDTQYF. The CDR3 DNA reads as TGTGCCAGCAGTGTACTAGCGGGGGGGCCAACAGATACGCAGTATTTT.

This chain links TRBV29-1 with TRBJ2-5; weak D call: TRBD1 (6 bases). The J call is doubtful: the DNA matches TRBJ2-7 better. Germline V CDR1 and CDR2: SQVTM, ANQGSEA. This CDR3 is built from 14 residues. CDR3 sequence (DNA): TGCAGCGTTGATGGTACAGGGAGCTCCTACGAGCAGTACTTC. This sequence encodes CSVDGTGSSYEQYF.

CDR3 nucleotides: TGTGCCAGTAGTACCGCGCCGAGACAGAAGAACACTGAAGCTTTCTTT. It encodes CASSTAPRQKNTEAFF. The chain links TRBV19 to TRBJ1-1, with D possibly being TRBD1 (5 bases). Germline V lookup: CDR1 LNHDA, CDR2 SQIVND (reference sequence). The CDR3 sequence is 16 residues long. V was pared by 4 bases and J by 1 base, with 16 bases between.

The rearrangement joins TRBV10-1 to TRBJ2-7; possible D gene TRBD1, 5 bases. Germline V lookup: CDR1 WNHNN, CDR2 SYGVQD (reference sequence). This CDR3 is 13 amino acids long. Trimming removed 2 bases from V and 4 bases from J, with 9 bases in between. The CDR3: CASSEGAYYEQYF. In DNA, the CDR3 is TGCGCCAGCAGTGAGGGGGCCTATTACGAGCAGTACTTC.

V usage is TRBV25-1 and J usage is TRBJ1-6, with a possible D match to TRBD1 (6 bases). Per germline, CDR1 MGHDK and CDR2 SYGVNS. The V end lost 6 bases, the J end lost 10 bases, and 16 bases lay between the germline ends. This CDR3 has 14 amino acids. The CDR3 sequence is CASSDHTGNSPLHF. The CDR3 region has the DNA TGTGCCAGCAGCGATCACACAGGGAACTCACCCCTCCACTTT.

This chain connects TRBV10-3 to TRBJ2-5; D is undetermined. Germline V lookup: CDR1 ENHRY, CDR2 SYGVKD. V was trimmed by 2 bases and J by 4 bases, leaving 8 bases between them. This CDR3 is built from 13 residues. The CDR3 nucleotides are TGTGCCATCAGTGAGGAACCACTAGAGACCCAGTACTTC. Translated: CAISEEPLETQYF.

As to this clone: Relative to the germline gene, one junction end is altered; a read error may explain this. This rearrangement joins TRBV5-1 to TRBJ1-1, with a possible D match to TRBD1 (5 bases). The germline CDR1 and CDR2 sequences are SGHRS and YFSETQ. This CDR3 is built from 11 residues. CDR3 nucleotides: TGCGCCAGCAGCCTGGACACCGAAGCTTTCTTT. Translation: CASSLDTEAFF.

V is TRBV30 and J is TRBJ1-1; D not resolved. Trimming shortened V by 1 base and J by 6 bases, and 12 bases separated the two germline ends. Germline V gives CDR1 GTSNPN, CDR2 SVGIG (reference sequence). CDR3 length: 13 residues. The CDR3 nucleotides read TGTGCCTGGAGTGCCCAGAACGGAGCTGAAGCTTTCTTT. Protein product: CAWSAQNGAEAFF. Based on the CDR3 plus reference TRBV30 and TRBJ1-1, the full variable domain is SQTIHQWPATLVQPVGSPLSLECTVEGTSNPNLYWYRQAAGRGLQLLFYSVGIGQISSEVPQNLSASRPQDRQFILSSKKLLLSDSGFYLCAWSAQNGAEAFFGQGTRLTVV.

This chain connects TRBV30 to TRBJ2-2, with 10 bases aligning to TRBD1. V was clipped by 5 bases and J by 4 bases; unmatched bases: 4. CDR3 length: 14 residues. Germline V lookup: CDR1 GTSNPN, CDR2 SVGIG (reference sequence). As DNA, the CDR3 is TGTGCCTGGCGACAGGGGGCGAGCACCGGGGAGCTGTTTTTT. Its protein product is CAWRQGASTGELFF.

The chain combines TRBV9 with TRBJ2-5; 8 bases are a match to TRBD2. Germline V gives CDR1 SGDLS, CDR2 YYNGEE. J was trimmed by 1 base and V by 5 bases; bases with no gene match: 7. The CDR3 totals 15 residues. The CDR3 protein is CASSPLAGVQETQYF. DNA for the CDR3: TGTGCCAGCAGTCCCCTAGCGGGTGTCCAAGAGACCCAGTACTTC.

The rearrangement uses TRBV5-1 and TRBJ1-1, with 7 bases matching TRBD1. The V segment lost 0 bases and the J segment 1 base; nucleotides outside the gene matches: 12. The CDR3 loop spans 18 amino acids. CDR1 and CDR2 from the germline V gene are SGHRS and YFSETQ. The CDR3 coding sequence is TGCGCCAGCAGCTTGGTAAGAAGGGACAGAGCCTCGAACACTGAAGCTTTCTTT. Translating it yields CASSLVRRDRASNTEAFF.

The V gene is TRBV19, the J gene TRBJ2-1, with 8 bases lining up with TRBD2. Germline loops: CDR1 LNHDA, CDR2 SQIVND (reference sequence). The CDR3 length is 14 residues. J lost 4 bases, V lost 7 bases, and 6 bases had no gene match. The DNA for the CDR3 is TGTGCCAGTAAATCGGGAGGGGGGTACAATGAGCAGTTCTTC. It yields the protein CASKSGGGYNEQFF.

J is TRBJ2-7 and V is TRBV10-1; 7 nucleotides align to TRBD2. Per germline, CDR1 WNHNN and CDR2 SYGVQD (reference sequence). V gave up 3 bases and J gave up 2 bases; unmatched junction bases: 10. CDR3 length equals 16 residues. The chain's CDR3 is CASSDLRERMPYEQYF. In nucleotides, the CDR3 is TGCGCCAGCAGTGACTTGCGGGAGAGAATGCCCTACGAGCAGTACTTC.

Concerning this clone: Other DNA sequences in this specimen translate into the identical CDR3. The rearrangement joins TRBV5-6 to TRBJ1-5, with a tentative D call TRBD1 (6 bases). Germline V CDR1 and CDR2: SGHDT, YYEEEE. The CDR3 covers 14 residues. The germline V and J ends were trimmed by 0 bases and 7 bases, with 11 bases remaining between them. CDR3 nucleotides: TGTGCCAGCAGCTTGGGTGGTGGGGGCCAGCCCCAGCATTTT. Its translation is CASSLGGGGQPQHF.

The V gene is TRBV19, the J gene TRBJ1-2; TRBD1 matches 12 bases. J was trimmed by 3 bases and V by 4 bases; bases with no gene match: 9. Per the germline V gene, CDR1 is LNHDA and CDR2 is SQIVND (reference sequence). This CDR3 is built from 17 residues. In DNA form, the CDR3 reads TGTGCCAGTAGTACCGGGACAGGGGGCCTTTTTGACTATGGCTACACCTTC. Protein: CASSTGTGGLFDYGYTF. Combining the CDR3 with reference TRBV19 and TRBJ1-2 gives the whole variable domain DGGITQSPKYLFRKEGQNVTLSCEQNLNHDAMYWYRQDPGQGLRLIYYSQIVNDFQKGDIAEGYSVSREKKESFPLTVTSAQKNPTAFYLCASSTGTGGLFDYGYTFGSGTRLTVV.

The chain carries TRBV25-1 and TRBJ2-5, with 9 nucleotides matching TRBD1. The CDR3 totals 15 residues. Germline CDR1 reads MGHDK; CDR2 reads SYGVNS. V lost 6 bases to trimming and J lost 5 bases; unmatched junction nucleotides: 10. The chain's CDR3 is CASRSDRGEGETQYF. CDR3 nucleotide sequence: TGTGCCAGCAGATCCGACAGGGGGGAGGGGGAGACCCAGTACTTC.

This clone was seen only once. V is TRBV30 and J is TRBJ2-1, with TRBD1 identical over 12 bases. Germline-derived CDR1 and CDR2 are GTSNPN and SVGIG (reference sequence). With 4 bases clipped from V and 12 bases from J, the junction kept 13 bases outside the gene matches. This CDR3 is built from 15 residues. Written as DNA, the CDR3 is TGTGCCTGGACAGACCGGGACAGGGGGCGAATGGGGCAGTTCTTC. This translates into CAWTDRDRGRMGQFF.